This passage covers 2 T cell receptor beta chains from one sample sequenced in a study of cytomegalovirus exposure and HLA in healthy donors. Primers: 60 Vbeta forward and 13 Jbeta reverse. Only in-frame clones appear in the TCRdb table, and some are missing; sequencing was by immunoSEQ multiplex PCR. The table shows 150,000 to 200,000 clones, with 75% to 85% occurring only once. Sequenced sample: PBMCs. Every receptor here comes from a male donor in good health and CMV-seropositive.

The J gene is TRBJ2-5, the V gene TRBV5-1; TRBD1 aligns across 8 bases. Unmatched junction bases numbered 3, after V lost 0 bases and J lost 2 bases. The CDR3 consists of 15 residues. Germline V lookup: CDR1 SGHRS, CDR2 YFSETQ. The CDR3 loop is CASSLGRTGQETQYF. The CDR3 DNA reads TGCGCCAGCAGCTTGGGAAGGACAGGGCAAGAGACCCAGTACTTC.

The chain joins TRBV28 to TRBJ2-3; 7 bases agree with TRBD1. The CDR3 sequence is 15 residues long. The J segment lost 0 bases and the V segment lost 5 bases, leaving 5 bases of the junction unmatched. Germline CDR1 is MDHEN and CDR2 is SYDVKM. Here the CDR3 reads CASSHGDRSTDTQYF. The CDR3 bases are TGTGCCAGCAGTCACGGGGACAGAAGCACAGATACGCAGTATTTT.